This entry lists 2 T cell receptor beta chains sequenced from one sample in a study of shared clonotypes between healthy human individuals (TCRdb year 2020). The method behind the library was the immunoSEQ multiplex PCR assay. TCRdb's version of the immuneACCESS table is confined to in-frame rearrangements and falls short of the full clone set. An unresolved V gene accounts for under half of the shortfall where checked; the remainder is of unknown origin. The sample table shows about 1.5 million clones, and 96% are seen once. Approximately 1.1% of the sample is held by the ten biggest clonotypes. Input material: naive CD4+ T cells sorted from blood. The sample's cell subset or site label, in plain terms: CD45RA+ positively selected. These receptors originate from a man aged 25 to 45 in good health.

V is TRBV29-1 and J is TRBJ2-2; 10 bases agree with TRBD2. The CDR3 loop spans 16 amino acids. After removal of 2 bases from V and 7 bases from J, the junction contained 10 bases not matched to a gene. Germline CDR1 is SQVTM and CDR2 is ANQGSEA. CDR3: CSVEKGLAGAVGELFF. The CDR3 nucleotides are TGCAGCGTTGAAAAGGGGCTAGCGGGAGCGGTCGGGGAGCTGTTTTTT.

V usage is TRBV18 and J usage is TRBJ2-5; D ambiguous. Germline V CDR1 and CDR2: KGHSH, LQKENI. The length of the CDR3 is 13 residues. Trimming shortened V by 4 bases and J by 4 bases, and 10 bases separated the two germline ends. The CDR3 protein is CASSLSDGETQYF. CDR3 nucleotides: TGTGCCAGCTCACTTAGTGACGGAGAGACCCAGTACTTC.